These 17 T cell receptor beta chains originate from one sample sequenced in a study of CD8+ T cells in alopecia areata. Sequencing used cDNA as its template, made by extracting RNA and reverse transcribing it. Sequencing was performed with immunoSEQ multiplex PCR; in TCRdb, only in-frame clones are kept and a portion is missing. This repertoire shows 120,000 to 150,000 clones, approximately 65% found once; its top ten account for 36%. What was sequenced was CD8+ T cells sorted from blood. The source is a human donor in good health.

This chain links TRBV6-5 with TRBJ1-1; D remains ambiguous. The CDR3 has 13 amino acids. Trimming cost V 10 bases and J 1 base, with 13 bases left between them. Germline V lookup: CDR1 MNHEY, CDR2 SVGAGI. CDR3 loop: CATSMRGNTEAFF. DNA of the CDR3: TGTGCCACGTCAATGCGAGGGAACACTGAAGCTTTCTTT.

Only one count was recorded for this clone. The chain combines TRBV19 with TRBJ1-1; possibly TRBD1 for D (5 bases). This CDR3 contains 12 residues. V dropped 7 bases and J dropped 3 bases, with 9 bases sitting between them. From germline, CDR1 is LNHDA and CDR2 SQIVND (reference sequence). CDR3 in amino acids: CASMKGYTEAFF. CDR3 bases: TGTGCCAGTATGAAGGGGTACACTGAAGCTTTCTTT.

The CDR3 DNA sequence: TGTGCCAGCAGTCGAAGTTACAATGAGCAGTTCTTC. Translation gives CASSRSYNEQFF. The rearrangement uses TRBV2 and TRBJ2-1, with D hard to call. Trimming removed 5 bases from V and 4 bases from J, with 6 bases in between. In germline, CDR1 is SNHLY, CDR2 FYNNEI. This CDR3 has 12 amino acids.

About this clone itself: Other nucleotide sequences in the sample specify the same CDR3. The genes are TRBV2 and TRBJ1-2, with D possibly being TRBD1 (6 bases). This CDR3 is 11 amino acids long. CDR1 and CDR2 from the germline V gene are SNHLY and FYNNEI. Trimming cost V 8 bases and J 6 bases, with 10 bases left between them. The CDR3 reads CASRTGNGYTF. CDR3 coding DNA: TGTGCCAGCCGTACAGGGAATGGCTACACCTTC.

This clone was seen once. The gene calls are TRBV6-5 and TRBJ2-1; maybe TRBD1 (5 bases). V was pared by 6 bases and J by 9 bases, with 15 bases between. The CDR3 is made up of 13 amino acids. CDR1 MNHEY and CDR2 SVGAGI come from the germline V gene. The CDR3 reads CASSHVQGSEQFF. The DNA of the CDR3 is TGTGCCAGCAGCCACGTCCAGGGAAGTGAGCAGTTCTTC.

In this sample, this clone turned up a few times. Other DNA sequences in this sample translate to the same CDR3. The chain is built from TRBV6-5 and TRBJ1-5; D call uncertain. V lost 3 bases to trimming and J lost 4 bases, with 7 bases between them. The CDR3 runs 13 residues. Germline V gene data show CDR1 as MNHEY and CDR2 as SVGAGI. The CDR3 loop reads CASSYGVNQPQHF. CDR3 nucleotides: TGTGCCAGCAGTTATGGGGTGAATCAGCCCCAGCATTTT.

This chain joins TRBV27 and TRBJ2-1, with TRBD1 identical over 7 bases. The CDR3 consists of 13 residues. The V gene end was trimmed by 5 bases and the J gene end by 8 bases; junction bases not matched to a gene: 6. Germline lookup yields CDR1 MNHEY and CDR2 SMNVEV (reference sequence). CDR3 DNA: TGTGCCAGCAGTGCAAGGACAGGCGATGAGCAGTTCTTC. This encodes CASSARTGDEQFF.

The sample holds a few counts of this clone. The rearrangement joins TRBV7-9 to TRBJ2-7, with no clear D. Trimming pared 5 bases from V and 3 bases from J, leaving 11 bases between. The CDR3 loop spans 13 amino acids. Germline lookup yields CDR1 SEHNR and CDR2 FQNEAQ (reference sequence). The CDR3 nucleotides are TGTGCCAGCAGCATCACAGAATACTACGAGCAGTACTTC. Translated, it gives CASSITEYYEQYF.

The chain employs TRBV5-4 and TRBJ2-7; 9 positions agree with TRBD2. The CDR3 is made up of 14 amino acids. V was clipped by 4 bases and J by 2 bases; unmatched bases: 4. Germline CDR1 SGHNT, CDR2 YYREEE (reference sequence). CDR3 sequence reads: CASSPSGATYEQYF. CDR3 coding DNA: TGTGCCAGCAGCCCTAGCGGGGCAACCTACGAGCAGTACTTC.

The chain is built from TRBV15 and TRBJ2-3, with 10 bases aligning to TRBD2. There are 17 residues in the CDR3. The germline V gene has CDR1 LNHNV and CDR2 YYDKDF (reference sequence). The V gene end was trimmed by 2 bases and the J gene end by 2 bases; junction bases not matched to a gene: 7. The CDR3 protein is CATSRTVGTSATDTQYF. CDR3 coding DNA: TGTGCCACCAGCAGAACGGTCGGGACTAGCGCCACAGATACGCAGTATTTT. The full variable domain, its missing parts supplied by reference TRBV15 and TRBJ2-3, is DAMVIQNPRYQVTQFGKPVTLSCSQTLNHNVMYWYQQKSSQAPKLLFHYYDKDFNNEADTPDNFQSRRPNTSFCFLDIRSPGLGDTAMYLCATSRTVGTSATDTQYFGPGTRLTVL.

This clone was found a few times. The chain couples TRBV2 to TRBJ1-1; D unresolved. The V end lost 5 bases, the J end lost 1 base, and 2 bases lay between the germline ends. In germline, CDR1 is SNHLY, CDR2 FYNNEI. CDR3 length equals 11 residues. Here the CDR3 reads CASSSNTEAFF. The CDR3 DNA reads as TGTGCCAGCAGTTCGAACACTGAAGCTTTCTTT.

This CDR3 is CASRAADTQYF. The CDR3 nucleotides read TGTGCCAGCAGAGCCGCAGATACGCAGTATTTT. The genes are TRBV11-2 and TRBJ2-3, with D hard to call. The CDR3 extends over 11 amino acids. V lost 6 bases, J lost 4 bases, and 5 bases lay in between. Germline CDR1 and CDR2: SGHAT and FQNNGV.

The V and J genes are TRBV27 and TRBJ2-7; the D gene could be TRBD1 or TRBD2 (5 bases each). Germline assignment: CDR1 MNHEY and CDR2 SMNVEV (reference sequence). V was shortened by 8 bases and J by 7 bases, with 21 bases between the two germline ends. CDR3 length: 14 amino acids. This chain's CDR3 is CASGAAGDAREQYF. The CDR3, as DNA: TGTGCCAGCGGGGCGGCGGGCGATGCTCGGGAGCAGTACTTC.

This clone appeared once. The chain links TRBV7-9 to TRBJ2-1; no clear D gene. Trimming removed 2 bases from V and 8 bases from J, with 4 bases in between. The CDR3 loop spans 11 amino acids. The germline CDR1 and CDR2 sequences are SEHNR and FQNEAQ (reference sequence). CDR3: CASSLTHEQFF. In DNA form, the CDR3 reads TGTGCCAGCAGCTTAACGCATGAGCAGTTCTTC.

The chain has TRBV29-1 and TRBJ2-1; 13 nucleotides line up with TRBD2. CDR3 length: 15 amino acids. Germline V gene data show CDR1 as SQVTM and CDR2 as ANQGSEA. Trimming at V came to 8 bases and at J to 3 bases, leaving 7 bases not matched to a gene. The CDR3 region is CSIFGTSGNYNEQFF. DNA for the CDR3: TGCAGCATATTTGGGACTAGCGGGAACTACAATGAGCAGTTCTTC.

This chain joins TRBV25-1 and TRBJ2-1, with D possibly matching TRBD2 (5 bases). CDR1 and CDR2 from the germline V gene are MGHDK and SYGVNS. V was cut by 10 bases and J by 6 bases, with 16 bases left in between. The CDR3 extends over 13 amino acids. The CDR3 DNA follows: TGTGCCACCCAGACGGATCGGGGCAATGAGCAGTTCTTC. Translation gives CATQTDRGNEQFF.

The chain combines TRBV10-2 with TRBJ2-7; possibly TRBD2 for D (5 bases). Looked up from germline, CDR1 is WSHSY and CDR2 is SAAADI. V was clipped by 0 bases and J by 0 bases, with 9 bases between them. The CDR3 is 15 residues long. The CDR3 sequence is CASSESPGISYEQYF. The CDR3 region has the DNA TGCGCCAGCAGTGAGTCACCGGGAATCTCCTACGAGCAGTACTTC.